Listed here are 10 T cell receptor beta chains from one sample, sequenced in a study of blood T cell repertoires in COVID-19. This table comes from immunoSEQ multiplex PCR, and its TCRdb copy is limited to in-frame clones, with some not included. The table records about 140,000 clones, 84% of them present only once. Sequenced sample: PBMCs or T cells enriched from blood (not recorded which). The receptors come from a woman in her forties or fifties with acute COVID-19.

The genes are TRBV7-6 and TRBJ2-1; D is possibly TRBD2 (5 bases). The CDR3 covers 15 residues. CDR1 and CDR2 (germline): SGHVS, FNYEAQ. Trimming took off 5 bases at V and 0 bases at J, with 11 bases between the two ends. The CDR3 protein is CASSDRTGSYNEQFF. CDR3 nucleotides: TGTGCCAGCAGCGATAGGACTGGCTCCTACAATGAGCAGTTCTTC.

J is TRBJ2-1 and V is TRBV4-3, with a tentative D call TRBD2 (6 bases). The V gene lost 0 bases and the J gene lost 8 bases, with 14 bases spanning the gap. This CDR3 region has 15 residues. The germline V gene encodes CDR1 LGHNA and CDR2 YSLEER. The CDR3 region has the DNA TGCGCCAGCAGCCAAGAGTCGGCGGGAACGTATGAGCAGTTCTTC. It encodes CASSQESAGTYEQFF.

The chain couples TRBV4-3 to TRBJ2-3; 7 nucleotides align to TRBD1. The CDR3 has 13 residues. Germline assignment: CDR1 LGHNA and CDR2 YSLEER. Losses at the gene ends were 4 bases for V and 6 bases for J; bases not matched to a gene: 4. The CDR3 sequence is CASSLTRGDTQYF. In DNA form, the CDR3 reads TGCGCCAGCAGCCTCACCAGGGGGGATACGCAGTATTTT.

V and J are TRBV18 and TRBJ1-2; D gene ambiguous. The germline V gene has CDR1 KGHSH and CDR2 LQKENI. The V end lost 3 bases, the J end lost 4 bases, and 12 bases lay between the germline ends. The CDR3 sequence is 14 residues long. This chain's CDR3 is CASSPSKAVYGYTF. The CDR3 DNA reads as TGTGCCAGCTCACCCTCTAAGGCGGTCTATGGCTACACCTTC.

The chain couples TRBV5-1 to TRBJ2-1; 9 positions match TRBD2. The trim removed 4 bases at V and 5 bases at J, leaving 10 bases unmatched. Per germline, CDR1 SGHRS and CDR2 YFSETQ. The CDR3 totals 16 residues. The CDR3 DNA is TGCGCCAGCAGCCCCTATTTGCGGGAGGGCAACAATGAGCAGTTCTTC. Translating it yields CASSPYLREGNNEQFF.

The chain carries TRBV7-2 and TRBJ2-7; a possible D gene is TRBD2 (5 bases). Trimming pared 5 bases from V and 0 bases from J, leaving 14 bases between. The germline gives CDR1 SGHTA, CDR2 FQGNSA. The length of the CDR3 is 15 residues. The CDR3 loop reads CASSLAGVISYEQYF. CDR3 sequence (DNA): TGTGCCAGCAGCCTCGCGGGTGTAATCTCCTACGAGCAGTACTTC.

The chain links TRBV10-3 to TRBJ1-5, with 10 positions matching TRBD1. Germline V gene data show CDR1 as ENHRY and CDR2 as SYGVKD. The CDR3 has 15 amino acids. The J segment lost 3 bases and the V segment lost 8 bases, leaving 7 bases of the junction unmatched. The DNA of the CDR3 is TGTGCCATCCGCGGGACAGGGGATGACAATCAGCCCCAGCATTTT. Protein: CAIRGTGDDNQPQHF.

The rearrangement uses TRBV5-4 and TRBJ2-1; 10 bases align to TRBD2. This CDR3 region has 18 residues. V was pared by 0 bases and J by 6 bases, with 12 bases of the junction left unmatched. Germline V gives CDR1 SGHNT, CDR2 YYREEE (reference sequence). CDR3 amino acids: CASSLASSGRRLSNEQFF. CDR3 bases: TGTGCCAGCAGCTTGGCAAGTAGCGGGAGGCGATTATCCAATGAGCAGTTCTTC.

V and J are TRBV27 and TRBJ2-1, with 13 bases lining up with TRBD2. Germline CDR1 is MNHEY and CDR2 is SMNVEV (reference sequence). Losses at the gene ends were 6 bases for V and 0 bases for J; bases not matched to a gene: 17. The CDR3 extends over 21 amino acids. The CDR3 reads CASRDRPLTSGRISSYNEQFF. Here the CDR3 DNA reads TGTGCCAGCAGGGACAGACCTTTGACTAGCGGGAGGATAAGCTCCTACAATGAGCAGTTCTTC.

The V gene is TRBV11-3, the J gene TRBJ2-2; 8 positions match TRBD1. V gave up 3 bases and J gave up 4 bases; unmatched junction bases: 1. The CDR3 totals 14 residues. The germline gives CDR1 SGHNT, CDR2 YENEEA. The CDR3, as DNA: TGTGCCAGCAGCTTCCAGGGGGCCACCGGGGAGCTGTTTTTT. It encodes CASSFQGATGELFF.